This T cell receptor beta chain was captured in a study of cytomegalovirus exposure and HLA in healthy donors. On the study more broadly: Earlier sequencing of 200 million or so T cells yielded 95 million to 120 million unique TCR beta sequences.

Looked up from germline, CDR1 is MNHNS and CDR2 is SASEGT. The CDR3 consists of 16 residues. V was cut by 2 bases and J by 0 bases, with 11 bases left in between. This clone was picked up a small number of times. The study ran its PCR with 60 Vbeta and 13 Jbeta primers. Clones were read by immunoSEQ multiplex PCR, and TCRdb kept only the in-frame ones, dropping some. Of about 78,000 clones listed, 80% are singletons. The rearrangement uses TRBV6-1 and TRBJ2-1; perhaps TRBD2 as D (5 bases). Sequenced material: PBMCs. The clonotype comes from a woman aged 45-65 years in good health and CMV-seropositive. CDR3 sequence reads: CASSELSGSSYNEQFF. Here the CDR3 DNA reads TGTGCCAGCAGTGAACTGAGCGGAAGCTCCTACAATGAGCAGTTCTTC.